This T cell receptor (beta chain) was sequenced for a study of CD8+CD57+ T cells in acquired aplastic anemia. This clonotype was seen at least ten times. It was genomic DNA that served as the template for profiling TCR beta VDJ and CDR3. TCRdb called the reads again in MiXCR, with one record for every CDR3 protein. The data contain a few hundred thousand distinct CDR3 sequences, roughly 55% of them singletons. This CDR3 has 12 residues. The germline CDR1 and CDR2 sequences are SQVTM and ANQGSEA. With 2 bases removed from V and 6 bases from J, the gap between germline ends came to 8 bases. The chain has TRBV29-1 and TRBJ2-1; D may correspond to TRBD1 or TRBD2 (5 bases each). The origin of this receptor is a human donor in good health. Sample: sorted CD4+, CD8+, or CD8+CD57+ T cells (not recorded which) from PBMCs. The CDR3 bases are TGCAGCGTTGAAACCGGGGCCAATGAGCAGTTCTTC. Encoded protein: CSVETGANEQFF.